This T cell receptor (beta chain) was sequenced during a study of shared clonotypes between healthy human individuals. Study-level findings and limits: Owing to a small donor count, the genetic and exposure-history diversity represented was limited. Clonotypes shared by all four donors outscored non-shared clonotypes in generation probability. Sampling covered blood only; tissue repertoires likely differ.

For this clone: Antigen specificity is unknown.

The CDR3 length is 15 residues. V lost 1 base to trimming and J lost 9 bases; unmatched junction nucleotides: 7. Looked up from germline, CDR1 is SGHAT and CDR2 is FQNNGV. In the authors' workflow: There were no quality scores in the junction-only immunoSEQ sequences, so filtering differed. The table came from immunoSEQ multiplex PCR; TCRdb's copy has only in-frame clones and leaves some out. The V and J calls and clone size come from that table; D and trimming were worked out from the DNA. The sample contains millions of clones, 90% to 95% of which appear only once. This chain uses TRBV11-2 with TRBJ2-5; 11 nucleotides align to TRBD2. Sequencing was done on a sample of naive CD4+ T cells sorted from blood. Specified subset: CD45RA+ positively selected. This sequence was found in a man between 18 and 35 years old in good health. CDR3 nucleotides: TGTGCCAGCAGCTTAGGGGCCGGGACTAGCGGTGCCCAGTACTTC. Translation gives CASSLGAGTSGAQYF. Full variable domain (missing parts from reference TRBV11-2 and TRBJ2-5): EAGVAQSPRYKIIEKRQSVAFWCNPISGHATLYWYQQILGQGPKLLIQFQNNGVVDDSQLPKDRFSAERLKGVDSTLKIQPAKLEDSAVYLCASSLGAGTSGAQYFGPGTRLLVL.